The TCR beta chain under discussion was sequenced for a study of spatial heterogeneity in lung cancer. Study context: The average appearance count of each unique TCR and UMI combination in raw reads was more than ten. Study findings and constraints: More often at tumor resection than at routine follow-up, ubiquitous expanded tumor TCRs were detected in the blood.

Described time point: sample taken at primary tumor resection. Samples were donated by 72 untreated early-stage non-small cell lung cancer patients. Whole RNA obtained from tumor, nontumor lung or frozen PBMC underwent sequencing without sorting. The sample holds a few counts of this clonotype. The antigen is undetermined. TCRdb re-called the 5' RACE reads through MiXCR, storing one row per CDR3 protein. This sample yields 8,400 or so distinct CDR3 sequences, of which around 4.5% are seen a single time; approximately 31% belongs to the top ten. CDR3 length: 11 amino acids. Trimming took off 6 bases at V and 3 bases at J, with 5 bases between the two ends. Germline CDR1 and CDR2: SNHLY and FYNNEI.

This receptor was identified in a male donor with early-stage non-small cell lung cancer. The starting material was PBMCs, obtained at surgery. This chain links TRBV2 with TRBJ2-5; D remains unclear. The CDR3 bases are TGTGCCAGCAGCCCCAAAGAGACCCAGTACTTC. This gives the protein CASSPKETQYF.